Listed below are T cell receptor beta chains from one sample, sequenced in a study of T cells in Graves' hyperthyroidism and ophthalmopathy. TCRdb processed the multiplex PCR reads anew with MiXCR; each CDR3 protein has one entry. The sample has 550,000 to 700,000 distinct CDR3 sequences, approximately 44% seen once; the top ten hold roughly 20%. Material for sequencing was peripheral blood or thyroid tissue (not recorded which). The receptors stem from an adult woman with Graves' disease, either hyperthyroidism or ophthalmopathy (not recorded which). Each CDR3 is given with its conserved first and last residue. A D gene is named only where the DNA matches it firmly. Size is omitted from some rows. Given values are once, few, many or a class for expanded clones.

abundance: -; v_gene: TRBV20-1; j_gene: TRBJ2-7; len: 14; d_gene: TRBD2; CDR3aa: CSAWTSGRSYEQYF; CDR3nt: TGCAGTGCTTGGACTAGCGGGCGATCCTACGAGCAGTACTTC
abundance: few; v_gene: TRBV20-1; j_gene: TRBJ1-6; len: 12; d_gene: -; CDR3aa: CSARGGAEVLHF; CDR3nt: TGCAGTGCCAGGGGTGGAGCGGAGGTCCTCCACTTT
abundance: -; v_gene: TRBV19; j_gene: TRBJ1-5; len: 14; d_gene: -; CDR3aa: CASEVGGSNQPQHF; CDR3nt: TGTGCGAGCGAGGTAGGGGGGTCCAATCAGCCCCAGCATTTT
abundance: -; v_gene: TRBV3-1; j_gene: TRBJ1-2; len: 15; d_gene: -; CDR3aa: CASSRGRADVDGYTF; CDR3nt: TGTGCCAGCAGCCGGGGAAGGGCCGACGTTGATGGCTACACCTTC
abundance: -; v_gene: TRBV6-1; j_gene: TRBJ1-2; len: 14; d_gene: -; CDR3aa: CASSPRDGYYGYTF; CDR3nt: TGTGCCAGCAGTCCCAGGGACGGTTACTATGGCTACACCTTC
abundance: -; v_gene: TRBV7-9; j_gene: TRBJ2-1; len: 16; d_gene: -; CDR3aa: CASSYIQGSSYNEQFF; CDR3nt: TGTGCCAGCAGCTATATCCAGGGGTCGTCCTACAATGAGCAGTTCTTC
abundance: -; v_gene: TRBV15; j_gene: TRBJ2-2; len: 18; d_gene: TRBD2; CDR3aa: CATSRGGLAGGWTGELFF; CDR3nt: TGTGCCACCAGCAGAGGCGGACTAGCGGGTGGTTGGACCGGGGAGCTGTTTTTT
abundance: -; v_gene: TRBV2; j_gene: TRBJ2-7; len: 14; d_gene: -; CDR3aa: CASDKQGPGHEQYF; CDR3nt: TGTGCCAGCGACAAACAGGGACCGGGCCATGAGCAGTACTTC
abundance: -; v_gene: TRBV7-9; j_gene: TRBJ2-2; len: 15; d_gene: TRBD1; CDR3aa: CASSSGTGYGGELFF; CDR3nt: TGTGCCAGCAGCTCCGGGACAGGGTATGGCGGGGAGCTGTTTTTT
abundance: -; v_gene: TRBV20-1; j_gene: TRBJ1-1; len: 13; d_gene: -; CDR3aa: CSASIGMNTEAFF; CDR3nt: TGCAGTGCTAGTATTGGGATGAACACTGAAGCTTTCTTT
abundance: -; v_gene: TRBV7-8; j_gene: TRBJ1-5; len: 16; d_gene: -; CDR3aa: CASSTYKGRWNQPQHF; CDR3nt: TGTGCCAGCAGCACTTACAAGGGGCGATGGAATCAGCCCCAGCATTTT
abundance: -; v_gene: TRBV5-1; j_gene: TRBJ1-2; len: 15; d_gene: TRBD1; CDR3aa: CASSPGQGQHNGYTF; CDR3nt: TGCGCCAGCAGTCCGGGACAGGGGCAACATAATGGCTACACCTTC
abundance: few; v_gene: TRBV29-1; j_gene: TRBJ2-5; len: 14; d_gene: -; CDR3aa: CSVEAGQTKETQYF; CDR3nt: TGCAGCGTTGAAGCGGGACAAACGAAGGAGACCCAGTACTTC
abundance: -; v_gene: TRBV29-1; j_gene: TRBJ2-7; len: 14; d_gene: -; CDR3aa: CSVDGGEGTYEQYF; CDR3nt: TGCAGCGTTGATGGTGGGGAAGGAACCTACGAGCAGTACTTC
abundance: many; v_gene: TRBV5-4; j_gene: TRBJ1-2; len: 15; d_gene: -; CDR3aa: CASSLSGWGEYGYTF; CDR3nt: TGTGCCAGCAGCTTGTCGGGCTGGGGCGAATATGGCTACACCTTC
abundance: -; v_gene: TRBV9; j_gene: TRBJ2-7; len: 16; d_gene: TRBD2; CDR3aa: CASSVGGGLAGYEQYF; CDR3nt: TGTGCCAGCAGCGTAGGCGGGGGACTAGCGGGCTACGAGCAGTACTTC
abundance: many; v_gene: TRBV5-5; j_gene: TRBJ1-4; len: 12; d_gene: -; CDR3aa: CASSLTGEKLFF; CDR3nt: TGTGCCAGCAGTCTTACTGGTGAAAAACTGTTTTTT
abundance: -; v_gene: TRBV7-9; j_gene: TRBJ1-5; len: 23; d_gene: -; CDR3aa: CASSPDSRSYEQYFGPGNQPQHF; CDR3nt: -
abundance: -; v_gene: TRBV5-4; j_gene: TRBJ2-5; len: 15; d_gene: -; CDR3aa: CASSPPGFDRETQYF; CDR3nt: TGTGCCAGCAGCCCCCCCGGGTTTGACCGGGAGACCCAGTACTTC
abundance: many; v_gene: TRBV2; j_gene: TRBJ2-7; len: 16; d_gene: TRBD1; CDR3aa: CASRPRGQAAFYEQYF; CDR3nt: TGTGCCAGCAGACCTAGAGGACAGGCTGCCTTCTACGAGCAGTACTTC
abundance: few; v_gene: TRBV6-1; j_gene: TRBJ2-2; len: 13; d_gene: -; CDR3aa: CASSLSDTGELFF; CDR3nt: TGTGCCAGCAGTCTCAGCGACACCGGGGAGCTGTTTTTT
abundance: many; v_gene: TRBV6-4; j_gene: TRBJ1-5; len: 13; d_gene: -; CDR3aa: CASSTTSNQPQHF; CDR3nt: TGTGCCAGCAGTACAACGAGCAATCAGCCCCAGCATTTT
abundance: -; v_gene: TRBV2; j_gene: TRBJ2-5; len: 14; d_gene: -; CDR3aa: CASSVNSGQETQYF; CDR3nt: TGTGCCAGCAGCGTTAACAGCGGCCAAGAGACCCAGTACTTC
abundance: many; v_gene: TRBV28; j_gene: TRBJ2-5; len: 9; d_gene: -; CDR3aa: CASIGTQYF; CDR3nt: TGTGCCAGCATAGGGACCCAGTACTTC